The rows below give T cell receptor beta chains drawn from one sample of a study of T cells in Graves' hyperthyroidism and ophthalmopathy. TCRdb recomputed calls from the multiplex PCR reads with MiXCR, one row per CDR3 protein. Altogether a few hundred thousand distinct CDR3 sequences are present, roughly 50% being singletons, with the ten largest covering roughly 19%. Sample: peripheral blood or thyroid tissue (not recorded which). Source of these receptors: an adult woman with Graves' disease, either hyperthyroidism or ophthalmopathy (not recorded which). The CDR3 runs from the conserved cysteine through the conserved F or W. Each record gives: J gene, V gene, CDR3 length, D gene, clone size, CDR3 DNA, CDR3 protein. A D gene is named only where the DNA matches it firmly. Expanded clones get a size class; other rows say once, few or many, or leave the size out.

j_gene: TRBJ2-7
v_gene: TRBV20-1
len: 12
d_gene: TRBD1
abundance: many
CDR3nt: TGCAGTGCTAGAGAGACAGGGACCGAGCAGTACTTC
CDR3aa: CSARETGTEQYF

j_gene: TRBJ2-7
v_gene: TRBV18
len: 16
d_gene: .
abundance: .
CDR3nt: TGTGCCAGCTCACCCTTGCCTCCGGGACCGGGCGACGAGCAGTACTTC
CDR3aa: CASSPLPPGPGDEQYF

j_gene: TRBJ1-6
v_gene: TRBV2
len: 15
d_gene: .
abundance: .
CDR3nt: TGTGCCAGCAGCCCCGCCGAGGGTTCCTATTCACCCCTCCACTTT
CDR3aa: CASSPAEGSYSPLHF

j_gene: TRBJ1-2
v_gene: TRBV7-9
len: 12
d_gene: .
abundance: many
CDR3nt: TGTGCCAGCAGCTCAGCGGACTATGGCTACACCTTC
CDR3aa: CASSSADYGYTF

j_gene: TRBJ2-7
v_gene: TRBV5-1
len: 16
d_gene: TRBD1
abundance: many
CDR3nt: TGCGCCAGCAGCTTCTCGAGTCAGGGGGCAGGTTACGAGCAGTACTTC
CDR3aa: CASSFSSQGAGYEQYF

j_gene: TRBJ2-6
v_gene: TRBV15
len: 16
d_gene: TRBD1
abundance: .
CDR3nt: TGTGCCACCAGCAGGCGGACAGGGTCGCGGGCCAACGTCCTGACTTTC
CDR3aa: CATSRRTGSRANVLTF

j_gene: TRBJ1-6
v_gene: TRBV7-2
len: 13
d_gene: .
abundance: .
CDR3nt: TGTGCCAGCAGCTTAGGGGAGGGATTACCCCTCCACTTT
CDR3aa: CASSLGEGLPLHF

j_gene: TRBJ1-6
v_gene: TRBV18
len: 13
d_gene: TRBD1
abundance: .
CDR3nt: TGTGCCAGCTCAACACAGGGGATAACACCCCTCCACTTT
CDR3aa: CASSTQGITPLHF

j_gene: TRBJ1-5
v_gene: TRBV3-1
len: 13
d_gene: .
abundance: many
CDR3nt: TGTGCCAGCAGCCCTTGGGGGTCCCTGCCCCAGCATTTT
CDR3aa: CASSPWGSLPQHF

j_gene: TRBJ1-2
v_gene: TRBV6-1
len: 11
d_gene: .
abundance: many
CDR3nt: TGTGCCAGCAGTGACCAACAGGGATACACCTTC
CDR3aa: CASSDQQGYTF

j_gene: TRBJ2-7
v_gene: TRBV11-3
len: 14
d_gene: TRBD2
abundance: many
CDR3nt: TGTGCCAGCAGCTCGCGGGGGGATAACTACGAGCAGTACTTC
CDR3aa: CASSSRGDNYEQYF

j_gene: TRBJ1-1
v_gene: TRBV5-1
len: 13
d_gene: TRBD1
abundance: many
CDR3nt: TGCGCCAGCAGTATAGGGGGCATCACTGAAGCTTTCTTT
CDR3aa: CASSIGGITEAFF

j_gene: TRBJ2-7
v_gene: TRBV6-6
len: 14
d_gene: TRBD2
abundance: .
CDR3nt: TGTGCCAGCAGTTCTAGCGGGAGAGGGAACGAGCAGTACTTC
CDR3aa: CASSSSGRGNEQYF

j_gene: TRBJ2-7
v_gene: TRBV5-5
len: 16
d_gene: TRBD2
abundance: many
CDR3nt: TGTGCCAGCAGTTTGGGGATAGCGGGAATTTTCTACGAGCAGTACTTC
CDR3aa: CASSLGIAGIFYEQYF

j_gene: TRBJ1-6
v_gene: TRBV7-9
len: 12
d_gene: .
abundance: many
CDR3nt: TGTGCCAGCAGTTACCCAGATTCACCCCTCCACTTT
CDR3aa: CASSYPDSPLHF

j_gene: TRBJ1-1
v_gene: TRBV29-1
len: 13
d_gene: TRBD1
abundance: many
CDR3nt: TGCAGCGTTATGGGACAGGGAGGCACTGAAGCTTTCTTT
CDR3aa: CSVMGQGGTEAFF

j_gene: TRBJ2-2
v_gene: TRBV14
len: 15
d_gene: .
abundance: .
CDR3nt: TGTGCCAGCAGCCAAGGACAGGCCTACACCGGGGAGCTGTCTTGG
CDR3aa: CASSQGQAYTGELSW

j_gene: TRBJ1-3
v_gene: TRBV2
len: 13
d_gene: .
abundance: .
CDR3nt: TGTGCCAGCAGCCAGGATCATGAAAACACCATATATTTT
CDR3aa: CASSQDHENTIYF

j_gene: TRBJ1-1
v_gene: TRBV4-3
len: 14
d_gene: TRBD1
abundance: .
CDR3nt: TGCGCCAGCAGCCTATTAAGTGGACAGGCCTTGGCTTTCTTT
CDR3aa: CASSLLSGQALAFF

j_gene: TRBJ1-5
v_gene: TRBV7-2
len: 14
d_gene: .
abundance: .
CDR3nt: TGTGCCAGTATCGGTGTGGACACCGATCAGCCCCAGCATTTT
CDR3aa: CASIGVDTDQPQHF

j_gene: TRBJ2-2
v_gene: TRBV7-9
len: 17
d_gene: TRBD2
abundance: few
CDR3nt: TGTGCCAGCAGCCAATCCCCTGGGGCGGGAGGCCCCGGGGAGCTGTTTTTT
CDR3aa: CASSQSPGAGGPGELFF

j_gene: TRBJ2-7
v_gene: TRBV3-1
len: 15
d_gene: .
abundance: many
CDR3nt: TGTGCCAGCAGCCAAGTGTCGACTAGTTTGTACGAGCAGTACTTC
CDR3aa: CASSQVSTSLYEQYF

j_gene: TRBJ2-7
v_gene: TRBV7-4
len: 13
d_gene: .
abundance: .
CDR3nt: TGTGCCAGCAGCTTCCGGACTGGGTGGGAGCAGTACTTC
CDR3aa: CASSFRTGWEQYF

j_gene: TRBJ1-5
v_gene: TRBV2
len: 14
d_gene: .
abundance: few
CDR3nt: TGCGCCAGCAGTGAAGCGGAGCGCAATCAGCCCCAGCATTTT
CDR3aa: CASSEAERNQPQHF

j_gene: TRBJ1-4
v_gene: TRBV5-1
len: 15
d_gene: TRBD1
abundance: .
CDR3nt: TGCGCCAGCAGCTCCGGGACAGGGGATGGAGAAAAACTGTTTTTT
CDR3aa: CASSSGTGDGEKLFF

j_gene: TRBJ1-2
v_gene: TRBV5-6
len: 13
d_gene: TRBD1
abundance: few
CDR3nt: TGTGCCAGCAGCCTAAGACAGGGTGACGGCTACGCCTTC
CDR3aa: CASSLRQGDGYAF

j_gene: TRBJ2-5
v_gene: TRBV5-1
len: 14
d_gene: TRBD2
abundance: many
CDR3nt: TGCGCCAGCAGCTTGGGTAGCGGGAGGGAGACCCAGTACTTC
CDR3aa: CASSLGSGRETQYF

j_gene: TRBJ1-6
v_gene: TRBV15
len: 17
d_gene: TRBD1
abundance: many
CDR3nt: TGTGCCACCAGCAGCTCCCTCAGGGGGCTGTATAATTCACCCCTCCACTTT
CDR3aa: CATSSSLRGLYNSPLHF

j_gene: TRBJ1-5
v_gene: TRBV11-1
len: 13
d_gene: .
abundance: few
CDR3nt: TGTGCCAACAGCCAAGGACAGTCACAGCCCCAGCATTTT
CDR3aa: CANSQGQSQPQHF

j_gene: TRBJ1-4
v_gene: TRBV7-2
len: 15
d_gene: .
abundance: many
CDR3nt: TGTGCCAGCAGCCTCCTTCGAGGGGCCGGGGAAAAACTGTTTTTT
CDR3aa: CASSLLRGAGEKLFF

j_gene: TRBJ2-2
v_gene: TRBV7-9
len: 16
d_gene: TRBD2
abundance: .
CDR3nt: TGTGCCAGCAGCTTAAAAAGCGGGAGCGAGCCCGGGGAGCTGTTTTTT
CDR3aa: CASSLKSGSEPGELFF

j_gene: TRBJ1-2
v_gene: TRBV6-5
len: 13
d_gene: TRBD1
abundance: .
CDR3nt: TGTGCCATCAGTGAGGACAGGGTTGATGGCTACACCTTC
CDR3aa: CAISEDRVDGYTF

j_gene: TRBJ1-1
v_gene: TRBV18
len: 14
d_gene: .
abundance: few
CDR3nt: TGTGCCAGCTCACCAGGGGCGACCAATACTGAAGCTTTCTTT
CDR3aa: CASSPGATNTEAFF

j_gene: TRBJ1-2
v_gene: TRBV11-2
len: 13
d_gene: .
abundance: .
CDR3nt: TGTGCCAGCAGCTTCATGGACAGCTATGGCTACACCTTC
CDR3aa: CASSFMDSYGYTF

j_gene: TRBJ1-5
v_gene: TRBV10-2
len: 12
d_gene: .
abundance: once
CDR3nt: TGCGCCAGCAAGGGACGGAATCAGCCCCAGCATTTT
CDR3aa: CASKGRNQPQHF

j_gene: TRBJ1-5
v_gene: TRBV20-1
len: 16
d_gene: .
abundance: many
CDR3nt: TGCAGTGCTAGAGAGGATGGCAGGGGTTTGCCTCAGCCCCAGCATTTT
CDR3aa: CSAREDGRGLPQPQHF

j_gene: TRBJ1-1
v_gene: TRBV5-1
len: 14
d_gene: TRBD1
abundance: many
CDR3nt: TGCGCCAGCGGGATGGACAGGTTGAACACTGAAGCTTTCTTT
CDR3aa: CASGMDRLNTEAFF

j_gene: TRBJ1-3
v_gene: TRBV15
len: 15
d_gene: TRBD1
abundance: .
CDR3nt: TGTGCCACCAGCAGGCCAGGGGGATCTGGAAACACCATATATTTT
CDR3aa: CATSRPGGSGNTIYF

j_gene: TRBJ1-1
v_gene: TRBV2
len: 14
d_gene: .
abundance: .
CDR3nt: TGTGCCAGCAGTGAACTAGAGGATAGCCCTGAAGCTTTCTTT
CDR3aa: CASSELEDSPEAFF

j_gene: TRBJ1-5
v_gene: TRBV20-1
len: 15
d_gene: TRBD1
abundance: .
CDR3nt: TGCAGTGCACCTGGGACAGGGGATTGGGATCAGCCCCAGCATTTT
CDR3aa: CSAPGTGDWDQPQHF

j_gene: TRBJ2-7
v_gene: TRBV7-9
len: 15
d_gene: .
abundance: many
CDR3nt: TGTGCCAGCAGCGCTGACAGCTTGAGGGGGTACGAGCAGTACTTC
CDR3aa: CASSADSLRGYEQYF

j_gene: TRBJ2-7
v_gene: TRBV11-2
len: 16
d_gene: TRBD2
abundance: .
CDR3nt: TGTGCCAGCAGCTTAGACAGCGGGAGTAAATCTTACGAGCAGTACTTC
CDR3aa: CASSLDSGSKSYEQYF

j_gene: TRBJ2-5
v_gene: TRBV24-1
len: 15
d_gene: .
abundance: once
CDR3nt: TGTGCCACCAGTGATTTTCACCCGGGGCAAGAGACCCAGTACTTC
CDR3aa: CATSDFHPGQETQYF

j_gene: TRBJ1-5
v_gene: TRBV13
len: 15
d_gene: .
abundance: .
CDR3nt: TGTGCCAGCAGCCCAGACGACCAAAGCAATCAGCCCCAGCATTTT
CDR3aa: CASSPDDQSNQPQHF

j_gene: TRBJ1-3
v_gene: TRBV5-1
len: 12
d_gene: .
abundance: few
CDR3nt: TGTGCCAGCAGCTTGGGAAGAAACACCATATATTTT
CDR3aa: CASSLGRNTIYF

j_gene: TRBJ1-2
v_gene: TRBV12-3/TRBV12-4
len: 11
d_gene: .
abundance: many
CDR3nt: TGTGCCAGCAGTTTAATGGGGACAAGCTTCTTC
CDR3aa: CASSLMGTSFF

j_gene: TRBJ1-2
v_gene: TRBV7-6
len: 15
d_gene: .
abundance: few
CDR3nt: TGTGCCAGCAGCTTAGGGCCGGACAGATCCTATGGCTACACCTTC
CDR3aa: CASSLGPDRSYGYTF

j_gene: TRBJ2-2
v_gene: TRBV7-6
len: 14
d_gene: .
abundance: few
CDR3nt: TGTGCCAGCAGCCGAGCAGCGAACACCGGGGAGCTGTTTTTT
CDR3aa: CASSRAANTGELFF

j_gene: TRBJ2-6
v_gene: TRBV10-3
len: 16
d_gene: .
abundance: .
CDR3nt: TGTGCCATCCGGAGCTCGGGTAGGTCTGGGGCCAACGTCCTGACTTTC
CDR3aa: CAIRSSGRSGANVLTF

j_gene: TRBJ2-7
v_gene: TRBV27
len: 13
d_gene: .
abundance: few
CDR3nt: TGTGCCAGCAGTTCGACGGTCGCCTACGAGCAGTACTTC
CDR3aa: CASSSTVAYEQYF

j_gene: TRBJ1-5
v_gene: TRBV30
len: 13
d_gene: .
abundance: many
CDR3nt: TGTGCCTGGAGTGGGATTAGTTCTCAGCCCCAGCATTTT
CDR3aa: CAWSGISSQPQHF

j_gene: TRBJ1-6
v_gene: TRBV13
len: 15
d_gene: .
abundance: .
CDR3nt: TGTGCCAGCAGCCAGGCAGGGGAACAGGGTTCACCCCTCCACTTT
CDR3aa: CASSQAGEQGSPLHF

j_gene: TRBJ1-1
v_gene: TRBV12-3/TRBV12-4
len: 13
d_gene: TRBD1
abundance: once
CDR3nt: TGTGCCAGCAGTGCCCGACAGGGCACTGAGGCTTTCTTT
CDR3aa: CASSARQGTEAFF

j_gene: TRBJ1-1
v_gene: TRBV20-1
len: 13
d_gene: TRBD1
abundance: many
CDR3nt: TGCAGTGCTAGTAGGGGGCGCGGCACTGAAGCTTTCTTT
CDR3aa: CSASRGRGTEAFF

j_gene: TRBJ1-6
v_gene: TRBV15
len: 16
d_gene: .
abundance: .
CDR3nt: TGTGCCACCGCCGTCGACAGCCTCGCCTATAGTTCACCCCTCCACTTT
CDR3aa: CATAVDSLAYSSPLHF